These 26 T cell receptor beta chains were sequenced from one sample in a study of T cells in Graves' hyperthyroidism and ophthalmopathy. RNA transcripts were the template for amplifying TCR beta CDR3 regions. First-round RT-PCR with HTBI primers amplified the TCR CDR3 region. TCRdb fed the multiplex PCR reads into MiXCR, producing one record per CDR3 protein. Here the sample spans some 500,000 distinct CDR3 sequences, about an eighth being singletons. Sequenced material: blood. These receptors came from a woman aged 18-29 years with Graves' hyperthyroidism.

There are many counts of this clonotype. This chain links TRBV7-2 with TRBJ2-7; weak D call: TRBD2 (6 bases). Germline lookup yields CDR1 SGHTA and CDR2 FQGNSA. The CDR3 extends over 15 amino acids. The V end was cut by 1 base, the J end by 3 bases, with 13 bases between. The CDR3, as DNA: TGTGCCAGCAGCTTAGTAGCGGAAGGACGCTACGAGCAGTACTTC. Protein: CASSLVAEGRYEQYF.

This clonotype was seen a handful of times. The CDR3 nucleotides read TGTGCCTGGAGTGTTTCGACCCGACCTGGGGCCAACGTCCTGACTTTC. Its protein is CAWSVSTRPGANVLTF. This sequence joins TRBV30 and TRBJ2-6; D remains unclear. Germline V gene lookup returns CDR1 GTSNPN and CDR2 SVGIG (reference sequence). V was pared by 0 bases and J by 2 bases, with 11 bases between. There are 16 residues in the CDR3. Full variable domain (remainder filled in from reference TRBV30 and TRBJ2-6): SQTIHQWPATLVQPVGSPLSLECTVEGTSNPNLYWYRQAAGRGLQLLFYSVGIGQISSEVPQNLSASRPQDRQFILSSKKLLLSDSGFYLCAWSVSTRPGANVLTFGAGSRLTVL.

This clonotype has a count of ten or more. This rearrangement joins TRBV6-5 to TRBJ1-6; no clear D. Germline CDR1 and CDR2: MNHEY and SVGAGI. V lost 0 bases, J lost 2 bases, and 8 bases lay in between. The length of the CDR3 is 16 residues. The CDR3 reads CASSYSLRTYNSPLHF. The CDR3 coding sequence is TGTGCCAGCAGTTACTCGTTGCGTACCTATAATTCACCCCTCCACTTT.

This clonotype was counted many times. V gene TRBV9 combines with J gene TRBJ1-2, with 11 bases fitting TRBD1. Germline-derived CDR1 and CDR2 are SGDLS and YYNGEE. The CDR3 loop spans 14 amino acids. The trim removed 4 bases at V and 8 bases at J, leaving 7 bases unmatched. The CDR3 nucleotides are TGTGCCAGCAGCTTCCGGGACAGGGGGATAGGCTACACCTTC. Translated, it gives CASSFRDRGIGYTF.

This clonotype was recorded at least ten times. Here the CDR3 DNA reads TGTGCCAGCAGTTACGGCCAGCGCAATCAGCCCCAGCATTTT. This translates into CASSYGQRNQPQHF. The chain combines TRBV6-2 or TRBV6-3 with TRBJ1-5, with D hard to call. The CDR3 runs to 14 residues. Germline V gene data show CDR1 as MNHEY and CDR2 as SVGEGT. V lost 2 bases and J lost 2, with 7 bases in between.

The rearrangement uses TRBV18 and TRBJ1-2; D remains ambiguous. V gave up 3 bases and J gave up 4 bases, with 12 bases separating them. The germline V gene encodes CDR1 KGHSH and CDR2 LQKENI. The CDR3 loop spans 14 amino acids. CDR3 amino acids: CASSPGSYLYGYTF. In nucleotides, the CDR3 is TGTGCCAGCTCACCGGGTTCTTACCTCTATGGCTACACCTTC.

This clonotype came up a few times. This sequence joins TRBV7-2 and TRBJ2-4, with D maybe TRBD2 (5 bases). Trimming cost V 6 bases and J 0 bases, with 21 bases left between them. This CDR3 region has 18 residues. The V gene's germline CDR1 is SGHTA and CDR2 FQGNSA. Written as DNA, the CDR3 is TGTGCCAGCAGTCCAACTCGCCCCCCACTAGTAGCCAAAAACATTCAGTACTTC. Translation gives CASSPTRPPLVAKNIQYF.

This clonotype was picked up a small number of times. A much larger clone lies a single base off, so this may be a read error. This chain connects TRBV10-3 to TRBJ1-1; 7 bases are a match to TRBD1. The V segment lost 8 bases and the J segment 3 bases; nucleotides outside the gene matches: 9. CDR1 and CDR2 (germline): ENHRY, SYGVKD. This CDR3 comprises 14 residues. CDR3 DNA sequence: TGTGCCATCGCCGGACAGGACATGGACACTGAAGCTTTCTTT. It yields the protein CAIAGQDMDTEAFF.

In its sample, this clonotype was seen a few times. This CDR3 is CASSLPTGTSGRGETQYF. CDR3 coding DNA: TGTGCCAGTAGCCTCCCCACCGGGACTAGCGGGAGAGGGGAGACCCAGTACTTC. The V gene is TRBV19, the J gene TRBJ2-5, with 14 bases that match TRBD2. Germline V gene lookup returns CDR1 LNHDA and CDR2 SQIVND (reference sequence). The V segment lost 6 bases and the J segment 5 bases; nucleotides outside the gene matches: 14. The CDR3 runs 18 residues.

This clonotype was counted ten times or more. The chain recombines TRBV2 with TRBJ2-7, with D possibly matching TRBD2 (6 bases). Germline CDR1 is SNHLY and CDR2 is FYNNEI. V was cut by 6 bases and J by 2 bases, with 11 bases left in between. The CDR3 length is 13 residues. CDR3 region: CASRRRGPYEQYV. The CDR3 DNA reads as TGTGCCAGCAGACGGAGGGGACCCTACGAGCAGTACGTC.

The CDR3 coding sequence is TGTGCCAGCAGCTTAGTCGGAGTTTTTGGCGGGAGTACCCATGAGCAGTTCTTC. Encoded protein: CASSLVGVFGGSTHEQFF. The V call is TRBV7-2, the J call TRBJ2-1; 7 nucleotides align to TRBD2. Germline V lookup: CDR1 SGHTA, CDR2 FQGNSA. The V gene end was trimmed by 1 base and the J gene end by 8 bases; junction bases not matched to a gene: 17. The CDR3 has 18 amino acids.

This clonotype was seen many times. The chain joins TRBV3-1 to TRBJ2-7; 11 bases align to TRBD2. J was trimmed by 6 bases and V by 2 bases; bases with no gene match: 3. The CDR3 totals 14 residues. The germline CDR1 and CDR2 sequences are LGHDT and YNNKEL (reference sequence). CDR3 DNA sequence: TGTGCCAGCAGCCAACTAGCGGGAGGTTCCGAGCAGTACTTC. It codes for CASSQLAGGSEQYF.

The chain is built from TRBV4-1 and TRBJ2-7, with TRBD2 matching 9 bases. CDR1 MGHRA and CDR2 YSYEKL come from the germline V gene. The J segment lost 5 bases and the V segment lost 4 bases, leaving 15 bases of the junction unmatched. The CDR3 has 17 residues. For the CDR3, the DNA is TGCGCCAGCAGCCCCCTCGGAAGCGGGAGGCCCTCGGACGAGCAGTACTTC. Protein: CASSPLGSGRPSDEQYF.

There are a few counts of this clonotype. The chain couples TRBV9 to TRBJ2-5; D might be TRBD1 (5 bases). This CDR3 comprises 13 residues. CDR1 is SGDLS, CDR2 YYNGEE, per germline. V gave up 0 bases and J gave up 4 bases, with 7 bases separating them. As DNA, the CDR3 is TGTGCCAGCAGCGTAGCAGGGTCAGAGACCCAGTACTTC. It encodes CASSVAGSETQYF. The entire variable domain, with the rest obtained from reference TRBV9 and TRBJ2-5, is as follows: DSGVTQTPKHLITATGQRVTLRCSPRSGDLSVYWYQQSLDQGLQFLIQYYNGEERAKGNILERFSAQQFPDLHSELNLSSLELGDSALYFCASSVAGSETQYFGPGTRLLVL.

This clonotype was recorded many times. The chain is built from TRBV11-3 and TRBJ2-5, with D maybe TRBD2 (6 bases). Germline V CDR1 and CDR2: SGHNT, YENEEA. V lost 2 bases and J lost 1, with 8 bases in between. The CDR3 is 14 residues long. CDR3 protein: CASSLLGGQETQYF. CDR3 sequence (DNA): TGTGCCAGCAGCTTACTGGGGGGCCAAGAGACCCAGTACTTC.

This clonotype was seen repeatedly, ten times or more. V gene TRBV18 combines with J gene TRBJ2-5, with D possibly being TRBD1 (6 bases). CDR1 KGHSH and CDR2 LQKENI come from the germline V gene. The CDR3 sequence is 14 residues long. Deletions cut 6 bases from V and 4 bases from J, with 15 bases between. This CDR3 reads CASSARDIGETQYF. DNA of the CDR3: TGTGCCAGCTCCGCCCGGGACATAGGAGAGACCCAGTACTTC.

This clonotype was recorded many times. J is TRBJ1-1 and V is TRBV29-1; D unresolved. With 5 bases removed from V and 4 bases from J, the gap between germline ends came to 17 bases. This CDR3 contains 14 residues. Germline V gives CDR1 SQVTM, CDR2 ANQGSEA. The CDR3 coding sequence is TGCAGCGTTTCTAACCCCTTGGGAAGCACTGAAGCTTTCTTT. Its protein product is CSVSNPLGSTEAFF.

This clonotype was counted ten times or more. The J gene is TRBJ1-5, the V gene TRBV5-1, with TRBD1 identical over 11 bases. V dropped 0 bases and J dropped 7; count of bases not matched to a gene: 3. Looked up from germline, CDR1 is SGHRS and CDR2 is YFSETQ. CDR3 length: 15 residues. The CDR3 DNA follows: TGCGCCAGCAGCTTGGAGGGACAGGGGGACCAGCCCCAGCATTTT. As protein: CASSLEGQGDQPQHF. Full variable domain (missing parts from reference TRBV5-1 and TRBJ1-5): KAGVTQTPRYLIKTRGQQVTLSCSPISGHRSVSWYQQTPGQGLQFLFEYFSETQRNKGNFPGRFSGRQFSNSRSEMNVSTLELGDSALYLCASSLEGQGDQPQHFGDGTRLSIL.

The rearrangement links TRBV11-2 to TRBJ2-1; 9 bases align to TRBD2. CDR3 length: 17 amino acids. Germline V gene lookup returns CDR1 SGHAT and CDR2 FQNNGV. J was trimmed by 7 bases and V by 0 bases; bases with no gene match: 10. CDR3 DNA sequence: TGTGCCAGCAGCTTAGATAATAGCGGGAGCGGCTGGAATGAGCAGTTCTTC. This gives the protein CASSLDNSGSGWNEQFF. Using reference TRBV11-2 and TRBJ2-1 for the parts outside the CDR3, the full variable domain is EAGVAQSPRYKIIEKRQSVAFWCNPISGHATLYWYQQILGQGPKLLIQFQNNGVVDDSQLPKDRFSAERLKGVDSTLKIQPAKLEDSAVYLCASSLDNSGSGWNEQFFGPGTRLTVL.

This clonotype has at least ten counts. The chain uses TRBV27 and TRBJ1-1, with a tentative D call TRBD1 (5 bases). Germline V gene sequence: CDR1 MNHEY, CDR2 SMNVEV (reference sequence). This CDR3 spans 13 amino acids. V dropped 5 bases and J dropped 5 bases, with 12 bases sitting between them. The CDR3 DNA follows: TGTGCCAGCAGTCAATTTCCAGGGACTGAAGCTTTCTTT. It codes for CASSQFPGTEAFF.

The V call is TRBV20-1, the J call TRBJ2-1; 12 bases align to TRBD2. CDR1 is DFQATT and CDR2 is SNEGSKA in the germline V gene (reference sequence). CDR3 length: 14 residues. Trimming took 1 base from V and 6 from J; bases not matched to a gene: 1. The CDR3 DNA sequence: TGCAGTGCTAGAGGACTAGCGGGAGTCAATGAGCAGTTCTTC. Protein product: CSARGLAGVNEQFF.

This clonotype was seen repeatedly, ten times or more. CDR3 residues: CASSLGPVGQETQYF. CDR3 nucleotide sequence: TGTGCCAGCAGCTTGGGTCCGGTCGGACAAGAGACCCAGTACTTC. The chain employs TRBV5-6 and TRBJ2-5; D not certain. Trimming stripped 0 bases from V and 2 bases from J, with 11 bases between. CDR3 length: 15 residues. Germline V gene lookup returns CDR1 SGHDT and CDR2 YYEEEE.

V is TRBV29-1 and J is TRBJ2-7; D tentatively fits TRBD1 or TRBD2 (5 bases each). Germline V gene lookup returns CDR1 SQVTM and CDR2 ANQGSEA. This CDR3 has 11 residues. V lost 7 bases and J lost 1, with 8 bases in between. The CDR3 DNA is TGCAGCGGGGGGACGTCCTACGAGCAGTACTTC. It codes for CSGGTSYEQYF.

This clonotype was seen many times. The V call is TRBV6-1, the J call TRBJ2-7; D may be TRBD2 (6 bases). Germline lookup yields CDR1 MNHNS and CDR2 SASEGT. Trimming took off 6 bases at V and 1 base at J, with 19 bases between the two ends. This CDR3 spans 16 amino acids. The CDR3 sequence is CASRDPPGLMSYEQYF. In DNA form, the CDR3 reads TGTGCCAGCAGAGACCCGCCGGGACTGATGTCCTACGAGCAGTACTTC.

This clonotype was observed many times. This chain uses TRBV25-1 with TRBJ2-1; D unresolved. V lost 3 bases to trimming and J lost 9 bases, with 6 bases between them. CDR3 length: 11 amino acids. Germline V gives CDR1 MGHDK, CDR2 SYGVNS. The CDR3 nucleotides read TGTGCCAGCAGTGACAGAGGTGAGCAGTTCTTC. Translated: CASSDRGEQFF.

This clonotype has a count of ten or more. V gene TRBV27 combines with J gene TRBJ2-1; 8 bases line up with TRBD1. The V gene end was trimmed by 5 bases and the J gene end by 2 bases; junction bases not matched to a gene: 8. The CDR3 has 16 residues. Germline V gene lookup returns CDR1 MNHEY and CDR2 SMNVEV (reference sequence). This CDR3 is CASSPPGQAAYNEQFF. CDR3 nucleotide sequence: TGTGCCAGCAGTCCCCCGGGACAGGCGGCCTACAATGAGCAGTTCTTC.